The T cell receptor (beta chain) described here comes from a study of shared clonotypes between healthy human individuals (TCRdb year 2020). For the study in its entirety: The cohort comprised a couple of women and a few men aged 18 to 49 years. Different laboratories and diverse techniques were used to prepare libraries and sequence TCR repertoires, to increase sequencing depth and limit assay-specific biases. Each donor's leukapheresis produced roughly between roughly 0.94 and 9.5 billion PBMCs. Blood TCR repertoires of a handful of healthy adults were deeply sequenced to estimate repertoire size and the extent of clonotype sharing between individuals. Overall study outcomes, separate from this receptor: Pairwise subsampling indicated that sequencing depth was expected to affect the degree of clonotype sharing among donors. Sampling was limited to blood, and TCR repertoires in tissue likely differ from TCR repertoires in blood. The genetic and exposure-history diversity represented was limited by the small number of donors.

The donors were healthy, HIV-negative adults with no recently reported acute infections or vaccinations. Every donor was a Caucasian adult living in Nashville, Tennessee, USA. For unsorted samples, about 90 million PBMCs were counted, and genomic DNA was extracted using the QIAamp DNA Blood Mini kit. Blood was obtained by leukapheresis, after which PBMCs were separated by Ficoll-Histopaque density gradient centrifugation and cryopreserved in liquid nitrogen vapor phase. TCR CDR3 regions were amplified from genomic DNA by multiplex PCR using the deep immunoSEQ assay. Genomic DNA extracted from each cell subset was distributed evenly over all wells of several immunoSEQ 96-well plates, and each plate served as one replicate. Each replicate PCR for unsorted PBMC received roughly 300 ng genomic DNA, equal to approximately 30,000 T cell genomes. Unsorted PBMC genomic DNA was sequenced across ten immunoSEQ deep assay plates. The purified libraries were quantified using a Qubit 3.0 fluorometer, sized with a Bioanalyzer 2100, and then quantified again using the KAPA Library Quantification kit. Every immunoSEQ 96-well plate was sequenced on a dedicated single-read 150-cycle Illumina NextSeq 550 flow cell. The authors processed their data as follows. Because only junctional sequences without quality scores were contained in the immunoSEQ output, filtering matching that applied to full-length reads could not be performed. To assign V/J genes and CDR3, sequences were annotated against IMGT germline references using PyIR, a Python wrapper for IgBLAST v1.9. Reads were filtered out if the reads had weak V/J assignments (E-value above 1e-6), no CDR3, stop codons, out-of-frame junctions, or ambiguous translated residues. A V3J clonotype was defined by an identical inferred V gene, J gene, and CDR3 amino acid sequence. Percentage overlap between repertoires was computed as shared unique clonotypes divided by the size of the smaller repertoire. RTK rarefaction, the Chao1 estimator, and Recon v2.1 estimates of unobserved clonotypes were used to assess repertoire richness. TCRdb re-hosts the immuneACCESS table, in-frame sequences only. Its copies lack some clones; in the studies checked, an unresolved V gene accounts for under half of them, and the cause for the rest is not known. D and trimming were read from the DNA, whereas the V and J calls and clone size are those reported in that table. In all, the sample holds roughly 450,000 clones, and about four fifths of those were seen once. Approximately 13% of the sample belongs to the ten largest clones.

V is cut by 6 bases and J by 4 bases, and the space between the germline ends is 12 bases. The CDR3 numbers 13 residues from cysteine through phenylalanine. CDR3 DNA is the only sequence kept; it has 39 bases, read in frame from the first base. CDR1 and CDR2, per the germline V gene, are KGHSH and LQKENI. As concerns this clone: Its antigen is currently not known. No qualities accompany the bases; no much larger clone lies one base away.

Sequencing used PBMCs. The chain is made from TRBV18 and TRBJ2-5, with the D gene not clear enough to name. This clonotype was sampled from a woman aged 40 to 55 in good health. Some clones in this sample may be carry-over from other donors' samples. The DNA sequence reads TGTGCCAGCTCTCTCCAGCCGGCAGAGACCCAGTACTTC. Its protein is CASSLQPAETQYF.